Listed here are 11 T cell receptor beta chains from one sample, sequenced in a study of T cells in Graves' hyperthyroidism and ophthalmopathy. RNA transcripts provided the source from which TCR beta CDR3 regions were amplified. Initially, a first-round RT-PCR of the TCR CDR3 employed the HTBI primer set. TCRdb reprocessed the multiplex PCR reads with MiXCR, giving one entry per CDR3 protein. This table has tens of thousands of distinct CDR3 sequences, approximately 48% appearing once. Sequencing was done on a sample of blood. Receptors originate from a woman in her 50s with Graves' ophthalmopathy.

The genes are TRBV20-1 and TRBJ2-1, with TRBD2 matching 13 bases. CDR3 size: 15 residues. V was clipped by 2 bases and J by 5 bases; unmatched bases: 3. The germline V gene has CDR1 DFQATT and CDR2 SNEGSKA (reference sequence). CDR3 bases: TGCAGTGCTAGACCGGGACTAGCGGGAAACAATGAGCAGTTCTTC. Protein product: CSARPGLAGNNEQFF.

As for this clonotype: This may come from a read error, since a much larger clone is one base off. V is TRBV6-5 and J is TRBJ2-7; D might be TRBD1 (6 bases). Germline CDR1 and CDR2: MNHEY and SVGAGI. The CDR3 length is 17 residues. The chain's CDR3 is CASSYSVSGGAGYERYF. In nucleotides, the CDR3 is TGTGCCAGCAGTTACTCGGTAAGTGGGGGCGCAGGCTACGAGCGGTACTTC.

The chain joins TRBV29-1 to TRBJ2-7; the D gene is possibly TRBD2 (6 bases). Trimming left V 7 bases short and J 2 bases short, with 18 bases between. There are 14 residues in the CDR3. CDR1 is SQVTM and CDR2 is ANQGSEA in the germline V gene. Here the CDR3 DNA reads TGCAGCGCTGCCTCCGGGACGGGAGCCTACGAGCAGTACTTC. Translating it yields CSAASGTGAYEQYF.

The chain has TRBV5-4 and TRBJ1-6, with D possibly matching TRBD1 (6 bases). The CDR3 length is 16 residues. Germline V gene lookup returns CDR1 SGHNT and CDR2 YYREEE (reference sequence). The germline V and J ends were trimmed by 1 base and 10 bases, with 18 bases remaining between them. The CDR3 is CASSLSGARGESPLHF. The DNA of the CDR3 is TGTGCCAGCAGCTTGTCGGGGGCCAGGGGCGAATCACCCCTCCACTTT.

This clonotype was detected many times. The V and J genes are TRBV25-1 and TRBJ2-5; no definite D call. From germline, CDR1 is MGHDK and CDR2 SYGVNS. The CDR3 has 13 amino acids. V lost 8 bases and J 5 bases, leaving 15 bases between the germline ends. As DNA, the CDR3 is TGTGCCAGCGCCCTATCAAGCGCGGAGACCCAGTACTTC. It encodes CASALSSAETQYF. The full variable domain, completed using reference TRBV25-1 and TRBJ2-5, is EADIYQTPRYLVIGTGKKITLECSQTMGHDKMYWYQQDPGMELHLIHYSYGVNSTEKGDLSSESTVSRIRTEHFPLTLESARPSHTSQYLCASALSSAETQYFGPGTRLLVL.

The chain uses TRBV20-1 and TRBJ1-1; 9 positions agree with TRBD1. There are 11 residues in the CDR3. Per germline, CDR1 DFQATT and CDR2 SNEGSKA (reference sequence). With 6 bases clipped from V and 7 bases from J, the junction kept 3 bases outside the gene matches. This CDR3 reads CSAPTGGEAFF. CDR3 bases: TGCAGTGCACCGACAGGGGGTGAAGCTTTCTTT.

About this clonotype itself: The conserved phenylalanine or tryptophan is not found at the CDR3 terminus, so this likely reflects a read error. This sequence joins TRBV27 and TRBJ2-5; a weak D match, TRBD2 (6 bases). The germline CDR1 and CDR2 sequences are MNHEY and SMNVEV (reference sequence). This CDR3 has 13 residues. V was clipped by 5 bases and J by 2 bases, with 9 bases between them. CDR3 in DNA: TGTGCCAGCAGTACCGGGGGACAAGAGACCCAGTACCTC. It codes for CASSTGGQETQYL.

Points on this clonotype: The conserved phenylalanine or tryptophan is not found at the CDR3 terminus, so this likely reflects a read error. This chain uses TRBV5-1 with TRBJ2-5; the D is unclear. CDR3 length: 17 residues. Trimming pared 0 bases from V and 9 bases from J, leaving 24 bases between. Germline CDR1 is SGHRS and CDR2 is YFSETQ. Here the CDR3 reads CASSLEIKGPISEAQYC. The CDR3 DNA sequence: TGCGCCAGCAGCTTGGAAATTAAGGGCCCAATAAGTGAGGCCCAGTACTGC.

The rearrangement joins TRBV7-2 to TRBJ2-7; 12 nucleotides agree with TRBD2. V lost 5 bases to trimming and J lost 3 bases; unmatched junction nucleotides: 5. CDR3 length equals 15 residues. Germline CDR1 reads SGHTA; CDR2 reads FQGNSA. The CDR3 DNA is TGTGCCAGCAGCGCAAGGGGACTAGCGGGCTACGAGCAGTACTTC. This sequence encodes CASSARGLAGYEQYF.

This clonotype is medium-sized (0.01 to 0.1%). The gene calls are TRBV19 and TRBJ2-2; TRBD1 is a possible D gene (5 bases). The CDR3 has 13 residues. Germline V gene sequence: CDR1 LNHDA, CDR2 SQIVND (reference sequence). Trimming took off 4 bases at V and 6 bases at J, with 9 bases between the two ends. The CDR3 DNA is TGTGCCAGTAGTACCCAGGGTCCCGGGGAGCTGTTTTTT. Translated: CASSTQGPGELFF.

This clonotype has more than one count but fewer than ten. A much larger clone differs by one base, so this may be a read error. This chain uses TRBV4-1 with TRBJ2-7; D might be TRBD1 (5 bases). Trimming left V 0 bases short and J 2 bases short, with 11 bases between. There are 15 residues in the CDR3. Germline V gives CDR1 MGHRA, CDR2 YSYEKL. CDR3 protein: CASSQEKGKAYEQYF. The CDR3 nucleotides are TGCGCCAGCAGCCAAGAAAAGGGGAAAGCCTACGAGCAGTACTTC.